These T cell receptor beta chains were read from a single sample in a study of somatic mutations in cytotoxic T cells in rheumatoid arthritis. TCRdb's copy holds only in-frame clones and misses some; the assay was immunoSEQ multiplex PCR. The table records roughly 11,000 clones, 70% to 80% of them present only once. Sequenced material: CD8+ T cells sorted from blood. All receptors come from a man in his 70s in good health. The conserved cysteine and the conserved F or W are not part of the CDR3 here. Each record gives: V gene, J gene, clone size, CDR3 protein. A row's size may be missing; if present it is once, few, many or a size class.

TRBV19,TRBJ1-2,NA,ASSLEGQNYGYT
TRBV4-3,TRBJ2-1,once,ASSQDTSGGWYNEQF
TRBV2,TRBJ1-2,NA,ASKDSLGDYGYT
TRBV30,TRBJ2-3,NA,AWSVQSSREKVVQDTQY
TRBV27,TRBJ2-1,NA,ASSFGSYNEQF
TRBV5-1,TRBJ1-1,NA,ASSLEMNTEAF
TRBV9,TRBJ2-3,NA,ASSYYAGGTDTQY
TRBV27,TRBJ2-2,once,ASSLLWTGELF
TRBV7-2,TRBJ1-6,once,ASSLALSGLPLH
TRBV11-2,TRBJ1-6,NA,ASSLLFPGQGKNSPLH
TRBV7-9,TRBJ2-1,few,ASSSSTSGLSEQF
TRBV6-8,TRBJ1-1,NA,ASSPLAGGALNTEAF
TRBV19,TRBJ1-1,few,ASSIAVGQRAF
TRBV19,TRBJ2-3,NA,ASSTTSGGTDTQY
TRBV9,TRBJ2-7,NA,ASSVGTGMNEQY
TRBV21-1,TRBJ2-1,NA,ASSQGEGWRGSLVNEQF
TRBV7-9,TRBJ1-4,NA,ASSPLSVNEKLF